This T cell receptor beta chain is from a study of low-dose radiotherapy and immunotherapy resistance in tumors. Overall study context: Cohort 1 was given 0.5 Gy fractions every 2 weeks, 6.5 Gy in total.

This clonotype has a count of ten or more. The time point is: after trial treatment. Specified treatment: LDRT plus nivolumab, ipilimumab, low-dose cyclophosphamide and aspirin (RACIN trial). Primers targeting TRAV and TRBV primed first-strand cDNA, covering alpha and beta chains. The PCR that amplified TCRs ran for 20 to 25 cycles, relying on a constant-region primer and a V-primer adapter. TCRdb reprocessed the reads with MiXCR, giving one entry per CDR3 protein. This sample yields 95,000 to 100,000 distinct CDR3 sequences, of which around 20% are seen a single time; about 4% belongs to the top ten. CDR3 length equals 14 residues. Germline CDR1 reads DFQATT; CDR2 reads SNEGSKA (reference sequence). Trimming took 4 bases from V and 4 from J, leaving 17 bases between them.

Material: PBMCs, obtained after low-dose radiotherapy plus immunotherapy. The chain uses TRBV20-1 and TRBJ2-7; D is possibly TRBD2 (6 bases). The source is a male donor with prostate cancer. The CDR3 region is CSAKGLQTGYEQYF. DNA for the CDR3: TGCAGTGCTAAGGGACTCCAGACGGGTTACGAGCAGTACTTC.